These T cell receptor beta chains were read from a single sample in a study of CDR3 diversity in severe acne. Via MiXCR, TCRdb re-called the PCR reads, giving one row per CDR3 protein. Of about 84,000 distinct CDR3 sequences in the sample, roughly 51% were seen once. Sequencing input: blood. These receptors originate from a male donor in good health, without acne. CDR3s include the opening cysteine and the closing phenylalanine or tryptophan. D genes are given only for firm matches. Clone size is given for some rows only: seen once, a few or many times, or a class if the clone is expanded.

size: .
D: TRBD1
V: TRBV9
J: TRBJ1-2
DNA: TGTGCCAGCAGCGCGGACAGGGAGAACTATGGCTACACCTTC
CDR3: CASSADRENYGYTF

size: .
D: .
V: TRBV11-2
J: TRBJ1-2
DNA: TGTGCCAGCAGCTTACAGGGGAGGGACTATGGCTACACCTTC
CDR3: CASSLQGRDYGYTF

size: .
D: TRBD2
V: TRBV20-1
J: TRBJ2-2
DNA: TGCAGTGCTAGGAAGCTAGCGGGAGGCACCACCGGGGAGCTGTTTTTT
CDR3: CSARKLAGGTTGELFF

size: .
D: TRBD2
V: TRBV10-3
J: TRBJ2-2
DNA: TGTGCCACCGAGGGGACTAGCGGGAGGGGGGACACCGGGGAGCTGTTTTTT
CDR3: CATEGTSGRGDTGELFF

size: many
D: .
V: TRBV5-8
J: TRBJ1-6
DNA: TGTGCCAGCAGCTTGGGGGACACCAGCTCCTATAATTCACCCCTCCACTTT
CDR3: CASSLGDTSSYNSPLHF

size: many
D: .
V: TRBV4-1
J: TRBJ1-5
DNA: TGCGCCAGCAGCCGCTCCGGAGGGCCCCAGCATTTT
CDR3: CASSRSGGPQHF

size: .
D: TRBD1
V: TRBV6-1
J: TRBJ1-4
DNA: TGTGCCAGCCAAGACAGGGCTGTCGGAAAACTGTTTTTT
CDR3: CASQDRAVGKLFF

size: .
D: .
V: TRBV5-5
J: TRBJ1-1
DNA: TGTGCCAGCAGCTTGGGTGGGCATGGCACTGAAGCTTTCTTT
CDR3: CASSLGGHGTEAFF

size: .
D: TRBD1
V: TRBV10-3
J: TRBJ2-5
DNA: TGTGCCAGCAAACGACAGGGTGGGGAGACCCAGTACTTC
CDR3: CASKRQGGETQYF

size: few
D: TRBD2
V: TRBV15
J: TRBJ2-2
DNA: TGTGCCACCAGCAATAGCGGGAGGGCCTATTGGGACGGGGAGCTGTTTTTT
CDR3: CATSNSGRAYWDGELFF

size: .
D: TRBD2
V: TRBV6-4
J: TRBJ2-7
DNA: TGTGCCAGCAGTGTGACTAGCGGGGGGTATTACGAGCAGTACTTC
CDR3: CASSVTSGGYYEQYF

size: .
D: TRBD1
V: TRBV20-1
J: TRBJ2-2
DNA: TGCAGTGCTCCCCCGGGACAGGGGAGGGACACCGGGGAGCTGTTTTTT
CDR3: CSAPPGQGRDTGELFF

size: many
D: .
V: TRBV28
J: TRBJ1-2
DNA: TGTGCCAGCAGATCCCCAGGGCTGGACGGCTACACCTTC
CDR3: CASRSPGLDGYTF

size: .
D: .
V: TRBV19
J: TRBJ1-2
DNA: TGTGCCAGCATGGGCGATTCAAACTATGGCTACACCTTC
CDR3: CASMGDSNYGYTF

size: .
D: .
V: TRBV7-9
J: TRBJ2-5
DNA: TGTGTCAGCCCGGAGCGGGACCAAGAGACCCAGTACTTC
CDR3: CVSPERDQETQYF

size: few
D: .
V: TRBV29-1
J: TRBJ1-2
DNA: TGCAGCGTTGAACAGGAGTATGGCTACACCTTC
CDR3: CSVEQEYGYTF

size: .
D: .
V: TRBV12-3/TRBV12-4
J: TRBJ2-7
DNA: TGTGCCAGCAGCGATAGCGGAAAACCCTACGAGCAGTACTTC
CDR3: CASSDSGKPYEQYF

size: .
D: TRBD2
V: TRBV20-1
J: TRBJ2-1
DNA: TGCAGTGCCGCCGGGACTAGCGGGAGTACCTCCTACAATGAGCAGTTCTTC
CDR3: CSAAGTSGSTSYNEQFF

size: many
D: .
V: TRBV28
J: TRBJ2-5
DNA: TGTGCCAGCAGCGATCAACACGGGGAGACCCAGTACTTC
CDR3: CASSDQHGETQYF

size: .
D: .
V: TRBV7-2
J: TRBJ2-7
DNA: .
CDR3: CASSFYICKVREQYF

size: few
D: .
V: TRBV5-1
J: TRBJ2-1
DNA: TGCGCCAGCAGCTTGGGGGGGACACGCAATGAGCAGTTCTTC
CDR3: CASSLGGTRNEQFF

size: many
D: .
V: TRBV27
J: TRBJ1-4
DNA: TGTGCCAGCAGGAACATCCTAGGGGGTGAAAAACTGTTTTTT
CDR3: CASRNILGGEKLFF

size: .
D: .
V: TRBV10-3
J: TRBJ2-1
DNA: TGTGCCATCAGTGCCGAGGGGAGTGAGCAGTTCTTC
CDR3: CAISAEGSEQFF

size: many
D: .
V: TRBV10-2
J: TRBJ2-2
DNA: TGCGCCAGCAGTGAGTCGCTTTTCACCGGGGAGCTGTTTTTT
CDR3: CASSESLFTGELFF

size: medium-sized
D: TRBD1
V: TRBV20-1
J: TRBJ1-2
DNA: TGCAGTGCCGGACCGAGGGGGCTGGGTTATGGCTACACCTTC
CDR3: CSAGPRGLGYGYTF

size: many
D: TRBD1
V: TRBV7-9
J: TRBJ2-2
DNA: TGTGCCAGCAGCTTAGGGACAGGGGGGAACACCGGGGAGCTGTTTTTT
CDR3: CASSLGTGGNTGELFF

size: .
D: .
V: TRBV4-2
J: TRBJ1-2
DNA: TGTGCCAGCAGCCAAGGAAGGGACCCCTATGGCTACACCTTC
CDR3: CASSQGRDPYGYTF

size: .
D: .
V: TRBV6-1
J: TRBJ2-7
DNA: TGTGCCAGCAGTGAAGTCCCTCCGTGCTCCTACGAGCAGTACTTC
CDR3: CASSEVPPCSYEQYF

size: .
D: .
V: TRBV20-1
J: TRBJ1-1
DNA: TGCAGTGCTAGACTAGGACAACCGTGGACTGAAGCTTTCTTT
CDR3: CSARLGQPWTEAFF

size: few
D: TRBD1
V: TRBV10-3
J: TRBJ1-1
DNA: TGTGCCTCAGCACGACAGGGAATGAACACTGAAGCTTTCTTT
CDR3: CASARQGMNTEAFF

size: .
D: .
V: TRBV30
J: TRBJ1-1
DNA: TGTGCCTGGAGCAGAACAGGGTCGGGCACTGAAGCTTCCTTT
CDR3: CAWSRTGSGTEASF

size: once
D: .
V: TRBV7-6
J: TRBJ2-7
DNA: TGTGCCAGCAGCCCTAGCCGTGGGGGAGAGCTGGGCGAGCAGTACTTC
CDR3: CASSPSRGGELGEQYF

size: .
D: .
V: TRBV7-8
J: TRBJ2-7
DNA: TGTGCCAGCTCACCCCTGAGGGGGGAAGGAGCCTACGAGCAGTACTTC
CDR3: CASSPLRGEGAYEQYF

size: .
D: .
V: TRBV20-1
J: TRBJ2-7
DNA: TGCAGTGCTACTCATCAAAACGAGCAGTACTTC
CDR3: CSATHQNEQYF

size: few
D: TRBD2
V: TRBV9
J: TRBJ2-2
DNA: TGTGCCAGCAGCTCTAGCGGGAGCAGGGGCGGGGAGCTGTTTTTT
CDR3: CASSSSGSRGGELFF

size: .
D: TRBD1
V: TRBV20-1
J: TRBJ1-5
DNA: TGCAGTGCTAATCAGGGGGTGGCCAATCAGCCCCAGCATTTT
CDR3: CSANQGVANQPQHF

size: many
D: .
V: TRBV25-1
J: TRBJ1-1
DNA: TGTGCCAGCAGTGACCCTGGCGGGGGAGCTGAAGCTTTCTTT
CDR3: CASSDPGGGAEAFF